The sequence of this T cell receptor beta chain was determined in a study of blood T cells in healthy people across ages. Germline CDR1 is ENHRY and CDR2 is SYGVKD. V was trimmed by 0 bases and J by 6 bases, leaving 10 bases between them. The CDR3 has 14 residues. It was with a sample-barcoded 5' primer and a J-beta primer mix that a second PCR of about 6 to 12 cycles was run. TCRdb re-called the 5' RACE reads with MiXCR, one entry per CDR3 protein. This sample has 1.5 million to 2 million distinct CDR3 sequences, with over 25% found just once. This receptor was taken from a woman in her 30s in good health. Sequenced input: blood. The chain links TRBV10-3 to TRBJ2-3; D is undetermined. CDR3 nucleotide sequence: TGTGCCATCAGTGAGTCCGGGCTTAAGGATACGCAGTATTTT. It encodes CAISESGLKDTQYF.